The present T cell receptor (beta chain) was sequenced within a study of vaccination and CD4 T cells after COVID-19. Overall study context: Overlapping spike pools from SARS-CoV-2 and HCoV-NL63, HCoV-OC43 and HCoV-229E served as culture stimuli. Study conclusions and caveats: The median number of SARS-CoV-2-reactive clonotypes increased from about 20 to 38, a change that did not reach significance.

Oncomine TCR Beta short-read sequencing was applied to DNA from cultured CD4+ T cells. Someone extracted genomic DNA from cultured CD4+ T cells. TCRdb re-called the PCR reads through MiXCR, storing one row per CDR3 protein. The sample carries around 9,200 distinct CDR3 sequences, 45% recorded once. Of note for this clonotype: Its target is not known.

Treatment denoted: approximately nine-day PBMC culture with coronavirus spike peptide pools or control peptides (ViraFEST assay). With approximately 9.9 ug/ml peptide pools and roughly 9 IU/ml IL-2, PBMCs were cultured at 2 million to 2.5 million per well. The CDR3 has 14 residues. The V gene end was trimmed by 6 bases and the J gene end by 0 bases; junction bases not matched to a gene: 3. This chain joins TRBV12-3 or TRBV12-4 and TRBJ1-1; the match to TRBD1 covers 8 bases. The TCR originated in a human donor who had recovered from COVID-19. Sequencing used CD4+ T cells from blood, cultured in vitro. CDR3 DNA sequence: TGTGCCAGCAGGACAGGGGTAATGAACACTGAAGCTTTCTTT. Its protein is CASRTGVMNTEAFF.